The rows below give T cell receptor beta chains drawn from one sample of a study of T cell responses to AZD1222 COVID-19 vaccine. The table came from immunoSEQ multiplex PCR; TCRdb's copy has only in-frame clones and leaves some out. The sample has roughly 150,000 clones; about nine tenths are singletons. The specimen was peripheral blood, collected on day 0 of AZD1222 vaccination. The receptors come from an adult in good health. CDR3s include the opening cysteine and the closing phenylalanine or tryptophan. Each record gives: V gene, CDR3 length, J gene, D gene, clone size, CDR3 DNA, CDR3 protein. The D gene is left open where the match is weak. Some rows have no size entry. The others give once, few or many, or a class for an expanded clone.

>TRBV5-7|15|TRBJ1-5|NA|NA
TGTGCCAGCAGCCACGGGCAGGCGGGCAATCAGCCCCAGCATTTT
CASSHGQAGNQPQHF
>TRBV19|15|TRBJ1-5|NA|NA
TGTGCCAGTAGTAACATGGTGGATAGCAATCAGCCCCAGCATTTT
CASSNMVDSNQPQHF
>TRBV3-1/TRBV3-2|15|TRBJ1-3|NA|NA
TGTGCCAGCAGCGCACGACAGGCCTCTGGAAACACCATATATTTT
CASSARQASGNTIYF
>TRBV29-1|12|TRBJ2-1|NA|NA
TGCAGCTGCCGGGACTTCAACAATGAGCAGTTCTTC
CSCRDFNNEQFF
>TRBV4-2|14|TRBJ1-2|NA|NA
TGTGCCAGCAGCCAAGGGTCTCAGGGCGATGGCTACACCTTC
CASSQGSQGDGYTF
>TRBV5-4|16|TRBJ2-1|TRBD2|once
TGTGCCAGCAGCCTATTACTAGCGGGCTCCTACAATGAGCAGTTCTTC
CASSLLLAGSYNEQFF
>TRBV19|14|TRBJ2-3|NA|NA
TGTGCCACTAAGCTGGACAGCGTTCAAGATACGCAGTATTTT
CATKLDSVQDTQYF
>TRBV2|16|TRBJ1-3|NA|NA
TGTGCCAGCAGTCTTCGACAGGCCATTGCTGGAAACACCATATATTTT
CASSLRQAIAGNTIYF
>TRBV30|13|TRBJ1-4|NA|NA
TGTGCCTGGGATACCGGTTTAAATGAAAAACTGTTTTTT
CAWDTGLNEKLFF
>TRBV5-4|15|TRBJ2-6|NA|NA
TGTGCCAGCAGCTTCGGCAGCTCTGGGGCCAACGTCCTGACTTTC
CASSFGSSGANVLTF
>TRBV14|15|TRBJ2-3|NA|NA
TGTGCCAGCAGCCAAGGGCGGTTCCGCACAGATACGCAGTATTTT
CASSQGRFRTDTQYF
>TRBV19|15|TRBJ1-4|NA|NA
TGTGCCAGTAGTATACAGGTTGCAACTAATGAAAAACTGTTTTTT
CASSIQVATNEKLFF
>TRBV7-9|15|TRBJ1-1|TRBD1|NA
TGTGCCAGCAGCTTAGGGGACAGGCGTGGTACTGAAGCTTTCTTT
CASSLGDRRGTEAFF
>TRBV4-1|16|TRBJ2-2|NA|NA
TGCGCCAGCAGCCGGACGAGGCAGGGGGGATCAGGGGAGCTGTTTTTT
CASSRTRQGGSGELFF
>TRBV5-4|11|TRBJ1-4|NA|NA
TGTGCCAGCAGCTTTAATGAAAAACTGTTTTTT
CASSFNEKLFF
>TRBV6-5|14|TRBJ1-3|NA|NA
TGTGCCAGCAGAGAGCAACTCTCTGGAAACACCATATATTTT
CASREQLSGNTIYF
>TRBV9|16|TRBJ2-5|TRBD1|NA
TGTGCCAGCAGCGTAGGAGGGGGTCGACAGGGTGAGACCCAGTACTTC
CASSVGGGRQGETQYF
>TRBV7-2|16|TRBJ2-4|NA|NA
TGTGCCAGCAGCGGAAAGGCAGGGGTAGCCAAAAACATTCAGTACTTC
CASSGKAGVAKNIQYF
>TRBV7-9|14|TRBJ1-5|NA|NA
TGTGCCAGCAGCTTAGCGCTAGGGAATCAGCCCCAGCATTTT
CASSLALGNQPQHF
>TRBV7-3|14|TRBJ2-1|NA|NA
TGTGCCAGCAGCTTACGATCAGGAGTCGATGAGCAGTTCTTC
CASSLRSGVDEQFF
>TRBV2|16|TRBJ2-7|TRBD2|NA
TGTGCCAGCATCATGACTAGCGGGAGAAGCTCCTACGAGCAGTACTTC
CASIMTSGRSSYEQYF
>TRBV27|14|TRBJ2-7|TRBD1|NA
TGTGCCAGCAGTCGAGGGACAGGGTCGTACGAGCAGTACTTC
CASSRGTGSYEQYF
>TRBV24-1|14|TRBJ2-2|NA|NA
TGTGCCACCAGCCGGGCAGGGAACACCGGGGAGCTGTTTTTT
CATSRAGNTGELFF
>TRBV7-8|16|TRBJ2-7|TRBD2|NA
TGTGCCAGCAGCCCCGGGACTAGCGGGGGAGCCTACGAGCAGTACTTC
CASSPGTSGGAYEQYF
>TRBV5-4|13|TRBJ1-6|NA|NA
TGTGCCAGCAGCTTAGGGAGGGAAAGGCCCCTCCACTTT
CASSLGRERPLHF
>TRBV18|13|TRBJ1-1|TRBD1|NA
TGTGCCAGCTCACCAACAGGGGGCACTGAAGCTTTCTTT
CASSPTGGTEAFF